One and the same sample provided the 25 T cell receptor beta chains below, sequenced in a study of blood T cell repertoires in COVID-19 (dated by TCRdb to the early 2020s). Library generation was performed with the immunoSEQ multiplex PCR assay. The source is immuneACCESS, and TCRdb retained only in-frame sequences with V and J called. Part of the clones is not carried over; for the studies checked, unresolved V genes explain less than half of this, and the remainder is unexplained. Recorded for this sample are a few hundred thousand clones; roughly four fifths of them occurred a single time. Jointly, the top ten make up 5.1% of the sample. The sequencing sample was made of PBMCs or T cells enriched from blood (not recorded which). The receptor source for this set is a woman aged 45-60 years who had recovered from COVID-19.

The chain couples TRBV10-3 to TRBJ1-1, with no clear D. The V gene's germline CDR1 is ENHRY and CDR2 SYGVKD. V lost 3 bases to trimming and J lost 0 bases, with 8 bases between them. CDR3 size: 14 residues. CDR3 protein: CAISDGRMNTEAFF. CDR3 DNA: TGTGCCATCAGTGACGGGAGGATGAACACTGAAGCTTTCTTT.

V is TRBV6-2 or TRBV6-3 and J is TRBJ1-6; D possibly corresponds to TRBD1 (6 bases). Trimming took off 2 bases at V and 0 bases at J, with 14 bases between the two ends. CDR3 size: 18 residues. Germline values: CDR1 MNHEY, CDR2 SVGEGT. CDR3 region: CASSYERRDTSYNSPLHF. The CDR3 bases are TGTGCCAGCAGTTACGAGCGCAGGGACACCTCCTATAATTCACCCCTCCACTTT.

This chain connects TRBV5-1 to TRBJ2-3, with TRBD1 identical over 7 bases. CDR3 length equals 15 residues. After removal of 2 bases from V and 2 bases from J, the junction contained 5 bases not matched to a gene. CDR1 SGHRS and CDR2 YFSETQ come from the germline V gene. The CDR3 is CASSFRGSPTDTQYF. The CDR3 DNA reads TGCGCCAGCAGCTTCAGGGGGAGCCCCACAGATACGCAGTATTTT. The full variable domain, its missing parts supplied by reference TRBV5-1 and TRBJ2-3, is KAGVTQTPRYLIKTRGQQVTLSCSPISGHRSVSWYQQTPGQGLQFLFEYFSETQRNKGNFPGRFSGRQFSNSRSEMNVSTLELGDSALYLCASSFRGSPTDTQYFGPGTRLTVL.

This chain uses TRBV27 with TRBJ2-3, with D perhaps TRBD2 (5 bases). Germline CDR1 is MNHEY and CDR2 is SMNVEV (reference sequence). The CDR3 runs to 12 residues. The germline V and J ends were trimmed by 6 bases and 2 bases, with 6 bases remaining between them. CDR3 coding DNA: TGTGCCAGCAGCGGGGACACAGATACGCAGTATTTT. It translates to CASSGDTDTQYF.

CDR3 in DNA: TGCGCCAGCAGCTTGGTACTAGCGGGAGCTGGGGCCAACGTCCTGACTTTC. It encodes CASSLVLAGAGANVLTF. The rearrangement joins TRBV5-1 to TRBJ2-6; 11 bases align to TRBD2. Germline trimming cut 0 bases from V and 2 bases from J; bases unmatched to any gene: 1. This CDR3 has 17 residues. Germline V lookup: CDR1 SGHRS, CDR2 YFSETQ. The full variable domain, rest sourced from reference TRBV5-1 and TRBJ2-6, is KAGVTQTPRYLIKTRGQQVTLSCSPISGHRSVSWYQQTPGQGLQFLFEYFSETQRNKGNFPGRFSGRQFSNSRSEMNVSTLELGDSALYLCASSLVLAGAGANVLTFGAGSRLTVL.

J is TRBJ1-4 and V is TRBV7-9; TRBD1 agrees at 8 bases. In germline, CDR1 is SEHNR, CDR2 FQNEAQ (reference sequence). The CDR3 length is 14 residues. The trim removed 4 bases at V and 3 bases at J, leaving 1 base unmatched. In nucleotides, the CDR3 is TGTGCCAGCAGCTACAGGGGGTCTAATGAAAAACTGTTTTTT. Encoded protein: CASSYRGSNEKLFF.

V and J are TRBV19 and TRBJ2-5; no clear D gene. The V gene lost 5 bases and the J gene lost 5 bases, with 9 bases spanning the gap. The CDR3 sequence is 12 residues long. The germline V gene has CDR1 LNHDA and CDR2 SQIVND (reference sequence). CDR3 in DNA: TGTGCCAGTAGTGGCCAAGTGGAGACCCAGTACTTC. Translating it yields CASSGQVETQYF.

This sequence joins TRBV5-1 and TRBJ2-6; the match to TRBD1 covers 10 bases. This CDR3 spans 19 amino acids. Per germline, CDR1 SGHRS and CDR2 YFSETQ. V lost 0 bases and J lost 0; bases outside the gene matches: 6. CDR3 sequence (DNA): TGCGCCAGCAGCTTGGGAGGGACAGGGGTAAGCTCTGGGGCCAACGTCCTGACTTTC. Translating it yields CASSLGGTGVSSGANVLTF. Using reference TRBV5-1 and TRBJ2-6 for the parts outside the CDR3, the full variable domain is KAGVTQTPRYLIKTRGQQVTLSCSPISGHRSVSWYQQTPGQGLQFLFEYFSETQRNKGNFPGRFSGRQFSNSRSEMNVSTLELGDSALYLCASSLGGTGVSSGANVLTFGAGSRLTVL.

V gene TRBV10-3 combines with J gene TRBJ1-5, with D maybe TRBD1 (5 bases). The CDR3 is 14 amino acids. In germline, CDR1 is ENHRY, CDR2 SYGVKD. Trimming removed 8 bases from V and 6 bases from J, with 17 bases in between. The CDR3 is CAIDSGQGGQPQHF. DNA of the CDR3: TGTGCCATCGATAGTGGGCAGGGCGGTCAGCCCCAGCATTTT.

The V and J genes are TRBV19 and TRBJ2-1; D gene unclear. The V gene lost 1 base and the J gene lost 3 bases, with 4 bases spanning the gap. The CDR3 is 13 amino acids. Germline-derived CDR1 and CDR2 are LNHDA and SQIVND (reference sequence). The DNA of the CDR3 is TGTGCCAGTAGTATAGGCAGCTACAATGAGCAGTTCTTC. It encodes CASSIGSYNEQFF.

V and J are TRBV15 and TRBJ2-5; 11 bases match TRBD2. V shed 5 bases, J shed 2 bases, and the junction held 16 bases outside the gene matches. The length of the CDR3 is 19 residues. Germline CDR1 reads LNHNV; CDR2 reads YYDKDF (reference sequence). The DNA for the CDR3 is TGTGCCACCAGCGGCGGGACTAGCGGTTGGTTCCTTCGTCAAGAGACCCAGTACTTC. This codes for CATSGGTSGWFLRQETQYF.

V gene TRBV9 combines with J gene TRBJ1-1; 7 nucleotides match TRBD1. Per the germline V gene, CDR1 is SGDLS and CDR2 is YYNGEE. The J segment lost 2 bases and the V segment lost 0 bases, leaving 10 bases of the junction unmatched. The CDR3 is 17 residues long. CDR3 sequence reads: CASSVGLGGRGNTEAFF. CDR3 nucleotides: TGTGCCAGCAGCGTAGGTTTAGGGGGCAGAGGAAACACTGAAGCTTTCTTT.

The V and J genes are TRBV6-2 or TRBV6-3 and TRBJ1-2; D unresolved. Germline V CDR1 and CDR2: MNHEY, SVGEGT. V was pared by 2 bases and J by 4 bases, with 14 bases between. The CDR3 runs to 15 residues. The CDR3 DNA is TGTGCCAGCAGTTACGACTCTCGGGGTATCTATGGCTACACCTTC. Translating it yields CASSYDSRGIYGYTF.

V is TRBV6-2 or TRBV6-3 and J is TRBJ1-1; 7 positions agree with TRBD1. The CDR3 sequence is 16 residues long. CDR1 is MNHEY, CDR2 SVGEGT, per germline. The ends lost 2 bases at V and 1 base at J; junction bases unmatched: 7. As DNA, the CDR3 is TGTGCCAGCAGTTACCCCCGGGGACAGACGAACACTGAAGCTTTCTTT. Translation gives CASSYPRGQTNTEAFF.

The rearrangement links TRBV9 to TRBJ1-6, with D perhaps matching TRBD1 (5 bases). The CDR3 spans 15 residues. Trimming pared 3 bases from V and 1 base from J, leaving 8 bases between. Germline assignment: CDR1 SGDLS and CDR2 YYNGEE. Here the CDR3 DNA reads TGTGCCAGCAGCGCGGGGGGTTCCTATAATTCACCCCTCCACTTT. This encodes CASSAGGSYNSPLHF.

In its sample, this clone was seen once. V and J are TRBV13 and TRBJ1-4; D remains unclear. Germline values: CDR1 PRHDT, CDR2 FYEKMQ (reference sequence). Trimming pared 0 bases from V and 4 bases from J, leaving 6 bases between. CDR3 length equals 14 residues. The CDR3 region is CASSLGGDNEKLFF. CDR3 bases: TGTGCCAGCAGCTTAGGGGGAGATAATGAAAAACTGTTTTTT.

This chain uses TRBV3-1 (or the pseudogene TRBV3-2) with TRBJ2-1, with D possibly matching TRBD2 (6 bases). The CDR3 loop spans 15 amino acids. Trimming pared 1 base from V and 0 bases from J, leaving 7 bases between. Germline CDR1 is LGHDT and CDR2 is YNNKEL (reference sequence). CDR3 nucleotides: TGTGCCAGCAGCCAAGCCGGGAGCTCCTACAATGAGCAGTTCTTC. As protein: CASSQAGSSYNEQFF.

The chain recombines TRBV3-1 (or the pseudogene TRBV3-2) with TRBJ2-2; 10 nucleotides agree with TRBD2. CDR3 length equals 16 residues. Germline V lookup: CDR1 LGHDT, CDR2 YNNKEL (reference sequence). Germline trimming cut 0 bases from V and 10 bases from J; bases unmatched to any gene: 8. In nucleotides, the CDR3 is TGTGCCAGCAGCCAAGATGTCCTAGCGGGAGCGGAGGAGCTGTTTTTT. Translating gives CASSQDVLAGAEELFF.

This chain joins TRBV7-9 and TRBJ1-1, with 8 bases lining up with TRBD1. Germline V lookup: CDR1 SEHNR, CDR2 FQNEAQ (reference sequence). Unmatched junction bases numbered 6, after V lost 3 bases and J lost 3 bases. The CDR3 totals 15 residues. CDR3 sequence reads: CASSLGQTGDTEAFF. The CDR3, as DNA: TGTGCCAGCAGCTTGGGACAGACAGGGGACACTGAAGCTTTCTTT.

The CDR3 DNA sequence: TGTGCCAGCAGCCATCCTGGGACAGGGATGGACACCATATATTTT. Encoded protein: CASSHPGTGMDTIYF. The chain has TRBV4-2 and TRBJ1-3; TRBD1 matches at 9 bases. CDR1 is LGHNA and CDR2 is YNFKEQ in the germline V gene. Trimming cost V 3 bases and J 8 bases; bases outside gene matches: 8. This CDR3 has 15 amino acids.

This clone occurred a few times. This chain connects TRBV7-2 to TRBJ2-7, with a tentative D call TRBD2 (6 bases). There are 15 residues in the CDR3. CDR1 and CDR2 (germline): SGHTA, FQGNSA. The ends were cut back, 2 bases at V and 3 bases at J, with 14 bases in the middle. CDR3 DNA: TGTGCCAGCAGCTTATCTCGGACTACCTTCTACGAGCAGTACTTC. Residues: CASSLSRTTFYEQYF.

This clone appeared a single time. The rearrangement joins TRBV12-5 to TRBJ1-5, with 12 bases matching TRBD1. The J segment lost 15 bases and the V segment lost 1 base, leaving 16 bases of the junction unmatched. The length of the CDR3 is 17 residues. In germline, CDR1 is LGHNT, CDR2 FRNRAP. CDR3 DNA sequence: TGTGCTAGTGGTTTGGCCCCCGGGACAGGGGGCCCCTATTTCTTGCATTTT. Its protein is CASGLAPGTGGPYFLHF. Based on the CDR3 plus reference TRBV12-5 and TRBJ1-5, the full variable domain is DARVTQTPRHKVTEMGQEVTMRCQPILGHNTVFWYRQTMMQGLELLAYFRNRAPLDDSGMPKDRFSAEMPDATLATLKIQPSEPRDSAVYFCASGLAPGTGGPYFLHFGDGTRLSIL.

This clone has only one observation. The same CDR3 arises from other DNA sequences in this sample as well. This chain joins TRBV12-3 or TRBV12-4 and TRBJ2-7; the match to TRBD2 covers 10 bases. V was pared by 6 bases and J by 2 bases, with 1 base of the junction left unmatched. This CDR3 has 13 residues. The CDR3 DNA sequence: TGTGCCAGCAGCCTAGCGGGGGCCTACGAGCAGTACTTC. Residues: CASSLAGAYEQYF.

This chain connects TRBV5-1 to TRBJ2-6; 9 bases match TRBD1. The germline V gene has CDR1 SGHRS and CDR2 YFSETQ. This CDR3 is built from 18 residues. V lost 3 bases, J lost 2 bases, and 9 bases stayed unmatched. The CDR3 nucleotides are TGCGCCAGCAGCTGGGGCGGACAGGGGCACGCTGGGGCCAACGTCCTGACTTTC. As protein: CASSWGGQGHAGANVLTF.

V usage is TRBV5-4 and J usage is TRBJ1-5; the match to TRBD1 covers 8 bases. The trim removed 0 bases at V and 1 base at J, leaving 3 bases unmatched. The CDR3 loop spans 16 amino acids. The germline V gene encodes CDR1 SGHNT and CDR2 YYREEE (reference sequence). The CDR3 DNA follows: TGTGCCAGCAGCTTGGGGGGACAGGCCAGCAATCAGCCCCAGCATTTT. This translates into CASSLGGQASNQPQHF.